This T cell receptor (beta chain) stems from a study of blood T cell repertoires in COVID-19. Method: immunoSEQ multiplex PCR; TCRdb's copy keeps in-frame clones and lacks some. The sample has roughly 32,000 clones; over 90% are singletons. Looked up from germline, CDR1 is SGHVS and CDR2 is FQNEAQ. V dropped 6 bases and J dropped 1 base, with 10 bases sitting between them. This CDR3 is built from 13 residues. The gene calls are TRBV7-8 and TRBJ2-7, with a weak D call TRBD1 (6 bases). The origin of this receptor is a male donor with active COVID-19. Sequenced sample: peripheral blood. CDR3 sequence: CASRLQGSYEQYF. In DNA form, the CDR3 reads TGTGCCAGCAGGTTACAGGGTTCCTACGAGCAGTACTTC.